The 30 T cell receptor beta chains presented below share a single source sample, sequenced in a study of blood T cell repertoires in COVID-19. Method: immunoSEQ multiplex PCR; TCRdb's copy keeps in-frame clones and lacks some. Among around 62,000 clones listed, about nine tenths were seen once. Material: peripheral blood. The receptors shown here come from a woman aged 55-70 years with COVID-19, enrolled during active disease.

CDR3 region: CASSESRQNNEQFF. For the CDR3, the DNA is TGTGCCAGCAGTGAGTCGCGGCAAAACAATGAGCAGTTCTTC. The V and J genes are TRBV2 and TRBJ2-1; D unclear. The V and J ends lost 3 bases and 5 bases respectively, with 11 bases between them. In germline, CDR1 is SNHLY, CDR2 FYNNEI. This CDR3 is 14 amino acids long.

The rearrangement links TRBV19 to TRBJ2-1; 7 bases are shared with TRBD1. The CDR3 extends over 14 amino acids. V shed 6 bases, J shed 6 bases, and the junction held 8 bases outside the gene matches. Germline V gives CDR1 LNHDA, CDR2 SQIVND (reference sequence). The CDR3 bases are TGTGCCAGTAGCCTCCGGACAGGACCCAATGAGCAGTTCTTC. Its protein product is CASSLRTGPNEQFF.

This clone occurred once. The chain has TRBV4-3 and TRBJ2-1; 13 nucleotides agree with TRBD2. J gave up 10 bases and V 0 bases, and 6 bases lay outside the gene matches. Per the germline V gene, CDR1 is LGHNA and CDR2 is YSLEER. The CDR3 spans 16 residues. CDR3 amino acids: CASSQDRTSGSREQFF. CDR3 nucleotide sequence: TGCGCCAGCAGCCAAGATAGGACTAGCGGGAGTAGGGAGCAGTTCTTC.

This chain links TRBV28 with TRBJ2-7, with 7 bases aligning to TRBD1. Trimming cost V 3 bases and J 3 bases; bases outside gene matches: 5. The CDR3 covers 14 residues. CDR1 MDHEN and CDR2 SYDVKM come from the germline V gene. The CDR3 coding sequence is TGTGCCAGCAGTTTGACAGGGTCTGTCTACGAGCAGTACTTC. Translating gives CASSLTGSVYEQYF.

V and J are TRBV20-1 and TRBJ1-2; maybe TRBD1 (6 bases). This CDR3 is 11 amino acids long. V lost 0 bases, J lost 8 bases, and 7 bases lay in between. Germline assignment: CDR1 DFQATT and CDR2 SNEGSKA (reference sequence). CDR3 in DNA: TGCAGTGCTAGAGACAGGGGCGGCTACACCTTC. Amino acid sequence: CSARDRGGYTF.

On this clone itself: This specimen includes other DNA sequences encoding the same CDR3. This chain links TRBV6-5 with TRBJ1-1; D ambiguous. The CDR3 is made up of 13 amino acids. Germline CDR1 reads MNHEY; CDR2 reads SVGAGI. The V and J ends lost 1 base and 6 bases respectively, with 9 bases between them. The DNA for the CDR3 is TGTGCCAGCAGTTACTGGACTGGGTCTGAAGCTTTCTTT. Translation: CASSYWTGSEAFF.

The genes are TRBV19 and TRBJ1-2, with D uncertain. The V gene's germline CDR1 is LNHDA and CDR2 SQIVND (reference sequence). Trimming shortened V by 6 bases and J by 2 bases, and 19 bases separated the two germline ends. The CDR3 runs to 16 residues. The CDR3 loop is CASSPFGRGLNYGYTF. CDR3 sequence (DNA): TGTGCCAGTAGCCCATTTGGTAGAGGTTTAAACTATGGCTACACCTTC. The complete variable domain, with remaining parts taken from reference TRBV19 and TRBJ1-2, reads DGGITQSPKYLFRKEGQNVTLSCEQNLNHDAMYWYRQDPGQGLRLIYYSQIVNDFQKGDIAEGYSVSREKKESFPLTVTSAQKNPTAFYLCASSPFGRGLNYGYTFGSGTRLTVV.

This chain joins TRBV2 and TRBJ1-1, with 7 bases fitting TRBD1. J was trimmed by 8 bases and V by 7 bases; bases with no gene match: 4. The length of the CDR3 is 11 residues. Germline assignment: CDR1 SNHLY and CDR2 FYNNEI. The chain's CDR3 is CASNYRGEAFF. Written as DNA, the CDR3 is TGTGCCAGCAATTACAGGGGCGAAGCTTTCTTT.

The CDR3 reads CASSFDRFYGYTF. Here the CDR3 DNA reads TGTGCCAGCAGTTTTGACAGATTCTATGGCTACACCTTC. The V and J genes are TRBV12-3 or TRBV12-4 and TRBJ1-2, with D tentatively TRBD1 (5 bases). V dropped 3 bases and J dropped 4 bases, with 9 bases sitting between them. This CDR3 contains 13 residues.

The V and J genes are TRBV6-2 or TRBV6-3 and TRBJ1-1, with D perhaps matching TRBD1 (6 bases). The CDR3 runs to 14 residues. Per the germline V gene, CDR1 is MNHEY and CDR2 is SVGEGT. V gave up 0 bases and J gave up 8 bases, with 13 bases separating them. The CDR3 reads CASSYSNFRGEAFF. The CDR3 DNA reads as TGTGCCAGCAGTTACTCCAACTTCAGGGGCGAAGCTTTCTTT.

The chain recombines TRBV6-2 or TRBV6-3 with TRBJ2-3, with TRBD2 identical over 7 bases. J gave up 5 bases and V 6 bases, and 5 bases lay outside the gene matches. The CDR3 has 13 residues. CDR1 and CDR2 (germline): MNHEY, SVGEGT. The CDR3 DNA sequence: TGTGCCAGCAGCACTCGGACTAGAGATACGCAGTATTTT. It codes for CASSTRTRDTQYF.

The genes are TRBV29-1 and TRBJ2-1; TRBD2 matches at 11 bases. This CDR3 has 15 amino acids. The V segment lost 7 bases and the J segment 4 bases; nucleotides outside the gene matches: 9. Germline V lookup: CDR1 SQVTM, CDR2 ANQGSEA. The CDR3 nucleotides read TGCAGCGCCCAATCTAGCGGGGGGCTGTACAATGAGCAGTTCTTC. Translating gives CSAQSSGGLYNEQFF.

This chain joins TRBV3-1 (or the pseudogene TRBV3-2) and TRBJ1-1; unclear D gene. CDR1 and CDR2 (germline): LGHDT, YNNKEL (reference sequence). Trimming left V 1 base short and J 6 bases short, with 12 bases between. The CDR3 loop spans 14 amino acids. As DNA, the CDR3 is TGTGCCAGCAGCCAAGCCTTATCACCGGCTGAAGCTTTCTTT. Protein: CASSQALSPAEAFF.

This rearrangement joins TRBV2 to TRBJ1-1; D is ambiguous. Trimming removed 3 bases from V and 4 bases from J, with 9 bases in between. The CDR3 totals 13 residues. Germline V gene data show CDR1 as SNHLY and CDR2 as FYNNEI. As DNA, the CDR3 is TGTGCCAGCAGTGAGTTGGGGAGCACTGAAGCTTTCTTT. It codes for CASSELGSTEAFF. The whole variable domain, remainder taken from reference TRBV2 and TRBJ1-1, is EPEVTQTPSHQVTQMGQEVILRCVPISNHLYFYWYRQILGQKVEFLVSFYNNEISEKSEIFDDQFSVERPDGSNFTLKIRSTKLEDSAMYFCASSELGSTEAFFGQGTRLTVV.

This clone came up once. The rearrangement links TRBV27 to TRBJ2-7, with 9 positions matching TRBD1. Germline CDR1 and CDR2: MNHEY and SMNVEV (reference sequence). This CDR3 has 16 amino acids. The V and J ends lost 2 bases and 3 bases, in that order; junction bases with no gene match: 8. The CDR3 loop reads CASSLGPPGQGYEQYF. As DNA, the CDR3 is TGTGCCAGCAGTTTAGGCCCCCCGGGACAGGGCTACGAGCAGTACTTC.

For the CDR3, the DNA is TGCGCCAGCAGTCGGTACTACGGGACAACCTACGAGCAGTACTTC. Protein product: CASSRYYGTTYEQYF. J is TRBJ2-7 and V is TRBV23-1, with TRBD1 as a possible D gene (6 bases). TRBV23-1 is known as an ORF, though its function is uncertain. The CDR3 contains 15 residues. V was pared by 4 bases and J by 2 bases, with 15 bases between.

The chain recombines TRBV6-2 or TRBV6-3 with TRBJ2-1, with no clear D. V dropped 2 bases and J dropped 7 bases, with 6 bases sitting between them. Germline V lookup: CDR1 MNHEY, CDR2 SVGEGT. The CDR3 runs to 12 residues. The CDR3 sequence: CASSYGVNEQFF. DNA of the CDR3: TGTGCCAGCAGTTACGGAGTAAATGAGCAGTTCTTC.

This rearrangement joins TRBV11-2 to TRBJ1-1; 10 positions agree with TRBD1. V lost 4 bases and J lost 4; bases outside the gene matches: 18. The germline CDR1 and CDR2 sequences are SGHAT and FQNNGV. The CDR3 covers 19 residues. The CDR3 DNA is TGTGCCAGCAGCTCCGCCACCGGGACAGGGGTAGGGGTTAGCACTGAAGCTTTCTTT. Its protein is CASSSATGTGVGVSTEAFF.

The chain recombines TRBV11-2 with TRBJ2-7, with 14 positions matching TRBD2. J gave up 3 bases and V 5 bases, and 3 bases lay outside the gene matches. Germline assignment: CDR1 SGHAT and CDR2 FQNNGV. The CDR3 is made up of 15 amino acids. The CDR3 sequence is CASSPGLAGGYEQYF. The CDR3 DNA is TGTGCCAGCAGCCCCGGACTAGCGGGGGGCTACGAGCAGTACTTC.

CDR3 loop: CASSLEVGAGYEQYF. In DNA, the CDR3 is TGCGCCAGCAGCTTGGAGGTGGGGGCAGGTTACGAGCAGTACTTC. The chain uses TRBV5-1 and TRBJ2-7; tentative D call: TRBD1 (6 bases). Germline V CDR1 and CDR2: SGHRS, YFSETQ. CDR3 size: 15 residues. Trimming pared 0 bases from V and 4 bases from J, leaving 14 bases between. Looking up the rest from reference TRBV5-1 and TRBJ2-7 gives the full variable domain: KAGVTQTPRYLIKTRGQQVTLSCSPISGHRSVSWYQQTPGQGLQFLFEYFSETQRNKGNFPGRFSGRQFSNSRSEMNVSTLELGDSALYLCASSLEVGAGYEQYFGPGTRLTVT.

This chain uses TRBV27 with TRBJ2-7, with 8 bases aligning to TRBD1. Trimming took 2 bases from V and 4 from J; bases not matched to a gene: 4. The length of the CDR3 is 14 residues. Germline CDR1 and CDR2: MNHEY and SMNVEV (reference sequence). CDR3: CASSLRQGAYEQYF. CDR3 DNA: TGTGCCAGCAGTTTAAGGCAGGGGGCTTACGAGCAGTACTTC.

The chain has TRBV15 and TRBJ1-2; 9 nucleotides align to TRBD1. The length of the CDR3 is 19 residues. Germline loops: CDR1 LNHNV, CDR2 YYDKDF (reference sequence). Trimming at V came to 0 bases and at J to 8 bases, leaving 19 bases not matched to a gene. As DNA, the CDR3 is TGTGCCACCAGCAGAGAGGCCCCCCCGACAGGGGGTTTGGGGGTCGGCTACACCTTC. Translation: CATSREAPPTGGLGVGYTF.

By share, this clone counts as medium-sized. J is TRBJ2-3 and V is TRBV5-4; 14 nucleotides line up with TRBD2. V lost 2 bases to trimming and J lost 2 bases; unmatched junction nucleotides: 4. CDR3 length: 17 amino acids. The germline V gene has CDR1 SGHNT and CDR2 YYREEE (reference sequence). The CDR3 DNA reads as TGTGCCAGCAGCTTAAGACTAGCGGGAGGGCCCACAGATACGCAGTATTTT. It is translated as CASSLRLAGGPTDTQYF. Looking up the rest from reference TRBV5-4 and TRBJ2-3 gives the full variable domain: ETGVTQSPTHLIKTRGQQVTLRCSSQSGHNTVSWYQQALGQGPQFIFQYYREEENGRGNFPPRFSGLQFPNYSSELNVNALELDDSALYLCASSLRLAGGPTDTQYFGPGTRLTVL.

This chain links TRBV4-3 with TRBJ1-4; possible D gene TRBD1, 5 bases. In germline, CDR1 is LGHNA, CDR2 YSLEER. This CDR3 spans 16 amino acids. The V and J ends lost 2 bases and 4 bases respectively, with 14 bases between them. The CDR3 loop is CASSQQGTSDNEKLFF. CDR3 nucleotide sequence: TGCGCCAGCAGCCAACAGGGAACCTCAGATAATGAAAAACTGTTTTTT.

This clone was recorded only once. The chain links TRBV6-5 to TRBJ2-1, with 10 bases lining up with TRBD2. Unmatched junction bases numbered 6, after V lost 2 bases and J lost 8 bases. The CDR3 is 15 residues long. Germline V gene data show CDR1 as MNHEY and CDR2 as SVGAGI. The DNA for the CDR3 is TGTGCCAGCAGTTACGCTGCTAGCGGGGGATATGAGCAGTTCTTC. Amino acid sequence: CASSYAASGGYEQFF.

This clone was observed a few times. The chain joins TRBV4-3 to TRBJ1-2, with D unclear. This CDR3 has 14 residues. V was trimmed by 4 bases and J by 5 bases, leaving 14 bases between them. Germline V lookup: CDR1 LGHNA, CDR2 YSLEER. This CDR3 is CASSPTGLDYGYTF. Written as DNA, the CDR3 is TGCGCCAGCAGCCCGACCGGGTTAGATTATGGCTACACCTTC.

As concerns this clone: Distinct nucleotide sequences in the sample also encode this CDR3. V is TRBV7-2 and J is TRBJ1-3; 9 bases line up with TRBD1. This CDR3 region has 16 residues. Trimming cost V 5 bases and J 2 bases; bases outside gene matches: 7. Germline values: CDR1 SGHTA, CDR2 FQGNSA. CDR3 sequence: CASSLNRGRTGNTIYF. CDR3 DNA sequence: TGTGCCAGCAGCCTAAACAGGGGGCGCACTGGAAACACCATATATTTT.

CDR3 in DNA: TGTGCCAGTACCCGGGGGGACTCCTACGAGCAGTACTTC. Its protein product is CASTRGDSYEQYF. V usage is TRBV28 and J usage is TRBJ2-7, with TRBD2 matching over 7 bases. The CDR3 length is 13 residues. Germline CDR1 reads MDHEN; CDR2 reads SYDVKM. V dropped 9 bases and J dropped 0; count of bases not matched to a gene: 5.

This clone has just a few counts. This chain joins TRBV7-8 and TRBJ2-1; perhaps TRBD2 as D (5 bases). The CDR3 runs to 15 residues. Germline lookup yields CDR1 SGHVS and CDR2 FQNEAQ. The V end lost 3 bases, the J end lost 0 bases, and 9 bases lay between the germline ends. The CDR3 loop reads CASSFPRVSYNEQFF. CDR3 DNA sequence: TGTGCCAGCAGCTTCCCGAGGGTCTCCTACAATGAGCAGTTCTTC. The full variable domain, in which reference TRBV7-8 and TRBJ2-1 provide the parts outside the CDR3, is GAGVSQSPRYKVAKRGQDVALRCDPISGHVSLFWYQQALGQGPEFLTYFQNEAQLDKSGLPSDRFFAERPEGSVSTLKIQRTQQEDSAVYLCASSFPRVSYNEQFFGPGTRLTVL.

This clone has more than one count but fewer than ten. This sequence joins TRBV7-9 and TRBJ1-5, with D tentatively TRBD1 (5 bases). Germline V lookup: CDR1 SEHNR, CDR2 FQNEAQ (reference sequence). Trimming left V 5 bases short and J 12 bases short, with 17 bases between. This CDR3 spans 13 amino acids. This chain's CDR3 is CASSGLGASVQHF. DNA of the CDR3: TGTGCCAGCAGCGGGCTAGGGGCCTCGGTCCAGCATTTT.